The 18 T cell receptor beta chains below come from one sample, sequenced in a study of regulatory T cells in long-lasting Graves disease. Investigators prepared the TCR beta libraries by applying iRepertoire HTBI primers and Arm-PCR of CDR3 regions. TCRdb recomputed calls from the multiplex PCR reads with MiXCR, one row per CDR3 protein. The data show about 430,000 distinct CDR3 sequences, 20% to 25% seen once. Time point: persistent/refractory GD, antithyroid drugs over 5 years with positive TRAb. The TCR library used RNA extracted from PBMCs. Material: peripheral blood mononuclear cells (PBMCs), obtained when the disease was refractory, from a patient treated with antithyroid drugs. These receptors came from a female donor with Graves disease.

As concerns this clonotype: A far bigger clonotype differs at one base, so this is likely a read error. The chain links TRBV11-2 to TRBJ2-7; no reliable D call. There are 11 residues in the CDR3. Germline V gene data show CDR1 as SGHAT and CDR2 as FQNNGV. CDR3 coding DNA: TGTGCCAACAGCACCGGTGGCGAGCAGTACTTC. Translating it yields CANSTGGEQYF.

Many counts were recorded for this clonotype. The V call is TRBV7-9, the J call TRBJ2-5, with 9 bases aligning to TRBD1. The germline V gene encodes CDR1 SEHNR and CDR2 FQNEAQ (reference sequence). The CDR3 totals 15 residues. V lost 5 bases and J lost 5; bases outside the gene matches: 9. The CDR3 loop is CASSPFGTGQETQYF. The DNA for the CDR3 is TGTGCCAGCAGCCCCTTCGGGACAGGGCAGGAGACCCAGTACTTC.

This clonotype came up many times. The chain employs TRBV2 and TRBJ2-7; TRBD1 is a possible D gene (6 bases). Germline V gene lookup returns CDR1 SNHLY and CDR2 FYNNEI. The germline V and J ends were trimmed by 8 bases and 2 bases, with 19 bases remaining between them. The CDR3 spans 15 residues. CDR3: CASHLRTARTYEQYF. The CDR3 bases are TGTGCCAGCCATCTCCGGACAGCCCGGACCTACGAGCAGTACTTC. Full variable domain (missing parts from reference TRBV2 and TRBJ2-7): EPEVTQTPSHQVTQMGQEVILRCVPISNHLYFYWYRQILGQKVEFLVSFYNNEISEKSEIFDDQFSVERPDGSNFTLKIRSTKLEDSAMYFCASHLRTARTYEQYFGPGTRLTVT.

Many counts were recorded for this clonotype. The rearrangement joins TRBV6-1 to TRBJ2-1; 8 nucleotides align to TRBD2. The CDR3 loop spans 14 amino acids. J was trimmed by 9 bases and V by 6 bases; bases with no gene match: 10. Germline assignment: CDR1 MNHNS and CDR2 SASEGT. CDR3 DNA sequence: TGTGCCAGCAGGCGAGCGGGAGACCTTGCTGAGCAGTTCTTC. The encoded protein is CASRRAGDLAEQFF.

This clonotype has only a few counts. This sequence joins TRBV2 and TRBJ2-3; TRBD2 agrees at 9 bases. J gave up 3 bases and V 7 bases, and 17 bases lay outside the gene matches. This CDR3 has 18 amino acids. The germline V gene has CDR1 SNHLY and CDR2 FYNNEI. CDR3 protein: CASKKGTILAGLTDTQYF. The CDR3 bases are TGTGCCAGCAAAAAGGGGACTATTCTAGCGGGACTTACAGATACGCAGTATTTT.

This clonotype has just a few counts. The gene calls are TRBV14 and TRBJ2-7, with D unresolved. The CDR3 contains 13 residues. The germline V gene encodes CDR1 SGHDN and CDR2 FVKESK. The V end was cut by 1 base, the J end by 4 bases, with 8 bases between. DNA of the CDR3: TGTGCCAGCAGCCAAGGATTCTCGTACGAGCAGTACTTC. This translates into CASSQGFSYEQYF.

In its sample, this clonotype was seen many times. V and J are TRBV2 and TRBJ2-7; 8 bases match TRBD1. With 8 bases clipped from V and 6 bases from J, the junction kept 6 bases outside the gene matches. The CDR3 is 12 amino acids. Germline loops: CDR1 SNHLY, CDR2 FYNNEI. CDR3 amino acids: CASGQGAVEQYF. The CDR3 DNA reads TGTGCCAGCGGTCAGGGGGCCGTCGAGCAGTACTTC.

This clonotype appeared a few times. The chain has TRBV5-1 and TRBJ2-7; D possibly matches TRBD1 or TRBD2 (5 bases each). This CDR3 is built from 13 residues. Trimming shortened V by 4 bases and J by 3 bases, and 11 bases separated the two germline ends. Germline lookup yields CDR1 SGHRS and CDR2 YFSETQ. The CDR3 region has the DNA TGCGCCAGCAGCGTTCGAGGGGACTACGAGCAGTACTTC. Amino acid sequence: CASSVRGDYEQYF.

V and J are TRBV6-4 and TRBJ1-1; D remains ambiguous. The CDR3 has 14 amino acids. V was pared by 4 bases and J by 6 bases, with 15 bases between. The V gene's germline CDR1 is MRHNA and CDR2 SNTAGT. The CDR3 loop reads CASSVGESGPEAFF. The DNA of the CDR3 is TGTGCCAGCAGTGTTGGGGAATCGGGCCCTGAAGCTTTCTTT.

The table lists this clonotype with many counts. This chain connects TRBV11-2 to TRBJ2-1; unclear D gene. Germline CDR1 and CDR2: SGHAT and FQNNGV. The V and J ends lost 5 bases and 7 bases respectively, with 9 bases between them. The CDR3 is 12 residues long. The CDR3 DNA sequence: TGTGCCAGCAGCCCCGGAGTGAATGAGCAGTTCTTC. This encodes CASSPGVNEQFF.

This chain joins TRBV29-1 and TRBJ1-2; D is unresolved. V was shortened by 5 bases and J by 0 bases, with 7 bases between the two germline ends. Germline lookup yields CDR1 SQVTM and CDR2 ANQGSEA. The CDR3 runs to 12 residues. CDR3 protein: CSVIWSNYGYTF. In DNA, the CDR3 is TGCAGCGTTATCTGGTCTAACTATGGCTACACCTTC.

This clonotype was seen only a few times. V usage is TRBV19 and J usage is TRBJ2-7; tentatively, D is TRBD2 (6 bases). In germline, CDR1 is LNHDA, CDR2 SQIVND (reference sequence). This CDR3 is 13 amino acids long. Trimming took 5 bases from V and 6 from J, leaving 14 bases between them. CDR3 sequence (DNA): TGTGCCAGTAGTTACGGACTGGGGGGCGAGCAGTACTTC. This sequence encodes CASSYGLGGEQYF.

There are many counts of this clonotype. The CDR3 bases are TGTGCCAGCAGCTTAGGTATTGGTTGGGGAAACATTCAGTACTTC. Amino acids: CASSLGIGWGNIQYF. V usage is TRBV7-8 and J usage is TRBJ2-4; D not resolved. The germline V gene has CDR1 SGHVS and CDR2 FQNEAQ. The CDR3 loop spans 15 amino acids. V was shortened by 1 base and J by 6 bases, with 13 bases between the two germline ends.

The chain links TRBV6-5 to TRBJ1-3; 11 positions agree with TRBD1. The CDR3 runs to 13 residues. Per the germline V gene, CDR1 is MNHEY and CDR2 is SVGAGI. J was trimmed by 8 bases and V by 4 bases; bases with no gene match: 1. CDR3 region: CASSWDRGDTIYF. The CDR3 DNA reads TGTGCCAGCAGTTGGGACAGGGGGGACACCATATATTTT.

This clonotype was seen a handful of times. This chain links TRBV3-1 with TRBJ1-6, with D tentatively TRBD1 (6 bases). V lost 3 bases and J 7 bases, leaving 13 bases between the germline ends. CDR1 LGHDT and CDR2 YNNKEL come from the germline V gene (reference sequence). This CDR3 has 15 residues. This CDR3 reads CASSQGGRANSPLHF. CDR3 sequence (DNA): TGTGCCAGCAGCCAGGGGGGCAGGGCCAATTCACCCCTCCACTTT.

The chain joins TRBV6-2 or TRBV6-3 to TRBJ2-7, with TRBD2 as a possible D gene (6 bases). Per the germline V gene, CDR1 is MNHEY and CDR2 is SVGEGT. This CDR3 spans 12 amino acids. The germline V and J ends were trimmed by 11 bases and 0 bases, with 11 bases remaining between them. CDR3 sequence (DNA): TGTGCCGGCGGGACGGGCTCCTACGAGCAGTACTTC. It yields the protein CAGGTGSYEQYF.

The chain carries TRBV12-3 or TRBV12-4 and TRBJ2-1; 8 bases fit TRBD2. J lost 0 bases, V lost 5 bases, and 12 bases had no gene match. CDR3 length: 18 amino acids. The CDR3 spells CASSRTSGPRSSYNEQFF. DNA of the CDR3: TGTGCCAGCAGTCGTACTAGCGGCCCCCGCAGCTCCTACAATGAGCAGTTCTTC.

This clonotype has at least ten counts. CDR3 protein: CASNGGTPLGETQYF. The CDR3 bases are TGTGCCAGCAACGGAGGGACACCCCTGGGAGAGACCCAGTACTTC. The chain combines TRBV2 with TRBJ2-5; possibly TRBD1 or TRBD2 for D (6 bases each). Germline lookup yields CDR1 SNHLY and CDR2 FYNNEI. V was shortened by 7 bases and J by 4 bases, with 19 bases between the two germline ends. This CDR3 comprises 15 residues.